This TCR beta chain was sequenced during a study of blood T cells in healthy people across ages. Germline V lookup: CDR1 ENHRY, CDR2 SYGVKD. This CDR3 contains 13 residues. V was trimmed by 6 bases and J by 5 bases, leaving 13 bases between them. The donors, healthy Caucasians from Russia, were aged roughly 6 to 90. This clonotype occurred a few times. A J-beta primer mix and a sample-barcoded 5' primer were used in a second PCR of about 7 to 12 cycles. Each CDR3 protein gets one entry after TCRdb re-called the 5' RACE reads with MiXCR. The data contain over 950,000 distinct CDR3 sequences, roughly 51% of them singletons.

Sequencing was performed on blood. The origin of this receptor is a woman in her sixties or seventies in good health. The chain is built from TRBV10-3 and TRBJ2-5, with no clear D. The CDR3 DNA is TGTGCCATCAGGGACCCCCTCGGGGAGACCCAGTACTTC. Residues: CAIRDPLGETQYF.